A single sample is the source of the 5 T cell receptor beta chains below, sequenced in a study of neurological immune-mediated disorders. Time point meaning: longitudinal time-point 3. Via MiXCR, TCRdb re-called the 5' RACE reads, giving one row per CDR3 protein. Counted here are fewer than 85,000 distinct CDR3 sequences, 4.3% occurring once; the ten biggest clones make up around 5.8%. Sequencing was carried out using PBMCs. All receptors derive from a woman aged 55-69 years with multiple sclerosis.

This clonotype came up many times. The V gene is TRBV7-6, the J gene TRBJ2-2; 14 bases match TRBD2. CDR3 length equals 17 residues. CDR1 SGHVS and CDR2 FNYEAQ come from the germline V gene. The junction had 7 bases not matched to a gene; V was cut back by 6 bases and J by 4 bases. As DNA, the CDR3 is TGTGCCAGCAGACAAACCGGGACTAGCGGGAGCACCGGGGAGCTGTTTTTT. This sequence encodes CASRQTGTSGSTGELFF.

This clonotype was picked up many times. DNA of the CDR3: TGTGCCAGCAGCTTGGCCGCGGTAGCCAAAAACATTCAGTACTTC. Translating gives CASSLAAVAKNIQYF. This chain joins TRBV5-5 and TRBJ2-4; D is unclear. The germline gives CDR1 SGHKS, CDR2 YYEKEE (reference sequence). There are 15 residues in the CDR3. V was pared by 0 bases and J by 0 bases, with 7 bases between. The full variable domain, with the rest looked up from reference TRBV5-5 and TRBJ2-4, is DAGVTQSPTHLIKTRGQQVTLRCSPISGHKSVSWYQQVLGQGPQFIFQYYEKEERGRGNFPDRFSARQFPNYSSELNVNALLLGDSALYLCASSLAAVAKNIQYFGAGTRLSVL.

Many counts were recorded for this clonotype. V is TRBV20-1 and J is TRBJ2-7, with 8 bases that match TRBD2. Germline-derived CDR1 and CDR2 are DFQATT and SNEGSKA (reference sequence). V lost 3 bases, J lost 3 bases, and 4 bases stayed unmatched. CDR3 length: 13 residues. The chain's CDR3 is CSASGGALYEQYF. CDR3 bases: TGCAGTGCTAGCGGGGGGGCTCTCTACGAGCAGTACTTC.

The sample holds many counts of this clonotype. This chain links TRBV7-2 with TRBJ1-6; a weak D match, TRBD1 (6 bases). There are 14 residues in the CDR3. Trimming took off 5 bases at V and 10 bases at J, with 15 bases between the two ends. Germline CDR1 is SGHTA and CDR2 is FQGNSA. In DNA form, the CDR3 reads TGTGCCAGCAGCGCCACAGGGTTAGGGTCACCCCTCCACTTT. This encodes CASSATGLGSPLHF.

This clonotype was seen repeatedly, ten times or more. This chain uses TRBV7-2 with TRBJ2-4; TRBD2 matches at 11 bases. Germline assignment: CDR1 SGHTA and CDR2 FQGNSA. This CDR3 is built from 14 residues. V lost 4 bases to trimming and J lost 8 bases; unmatched junction nucleotides: 4. In DNA, the CDR3 is TGTGCCAGCAGCTATAGCGGGGGGGCCGACATTCAGTACTTC. Translating gives CASSYSGGADIQYF.